This T cell receptor (beta chain) is from a study of cytomegalovirus exposure and HLA in healthy donors. PCR employed 60 Vbeta and 13 Jbeta primers. The repertoire was sequenced with immunoSEQ multiplex PCR; TCRdb's copy has only in-frame clones and lacks some. The sample yields roughly 110,000 clones, around 77% seen once. This clone was found once. The source is a woman in her thirties in good health and CMV-seropositive. Sequences were obtained from PBMCs.

This CDR3 reads CASSDGTGNQPQHF. The DNA for the CDR3 is TGTGCCAGCAGCGACGGGACAGGCAATCAGCCCCAGCATTTT. V gene TRBV9 combines with J gene TRBJ1-5; TRBD1 agrees at 7 bases. The CDR3 sequence is 14 residues long. Germline trimming cut 3 bases from V and 2 bases from J; bases unmatched to any gene: 2. The germline gives CDR1 SGDLS, CDR2 YYNGEE.